The clone carrying this T cell receptor beta chain was seen at least ten times. Its antigen remains unidentified. The data were obtained in a study of T-cell reconstitution after alpha-beta-depleted transplantation in children. Study-level findings and limits: Surviving recipient T cells and intrathymic progenitors accounted for some patients' high TCRbeta diversity at day 60. Where alpha-beta T cells came from about two months after transplant was reportedly several hundred expanded graft clones. T-cell numbers and diversity, one year after transplant, stemmed largely from T cells that were newly produced.

It was with unique molecular identifiers that the TCRbeta library was prepared. Via MiXCR, TCRdb re-called the PCR reads, giving one row per CDR3 protein. The sample consists of 200,000 to 250,000 distinct CDR3 sequences, less than 9% of them appearing once. The CDR3 is 16 residues long. Losses at the gene ends were 5 bases for V and 5 bases for J; bases not matched to a gene: 7. The V gene's germline CDR1 is MDHEN and CDR2 SYDVKM. J is TRBJ2-3 and V is TRBV28; 13 bases align to TRBD2. The specimen was PBMCs, mostly from graft donor cells, collected 180 days after TCRalphabeta/CD19-depleted stem cell transplant. This receptor was obtained from a male patient younger than 18 who had a stem cell transplant for acute lymphoblastic leukemia, so the T cells may come from the graft donor. The CDR3 spells CASSLTSGRGRDTQYF. The CDR3, as DNA: TGTGCCAGCAGTCTCACTAGCGGGAGGGGGCGAGATACGCAGTATTTT.